This T cell receptor (beta chain) was identified in a study of beta chain features in type 1 diabetes. About this clone: Its antigen is not known.

The isolated RNA, all of it, was reverse transcribed, so expressed TCRB transcripts were what got sequenced. TCRdb keeps only in-frame clones here, not all; method: immunoSEQ multiplex PCR. This table has fewer than 200,000 clones, 10% appearing once. Findings and limits, study-wide: Across all four CD4+ subsets, people with type 1 diabetes showed modestly shorter TCRB CDR3s.

V dropped 8 bases and J dropped 10 bases, with 12 bases sitting between them. CDR1 and CDR2 (germline): LNHDA, SQIVND (reference sequence). There are 11 residues in the CDR3. The sample consisted of central memory CD4+ T cells from blood. The sequence derives from a man under 40 with type 1 diabetes. This rearrangement joins TRBV19 to TRBJ2-1, with a weak D call TRBD2 (5 bases). CDR3 DNA sequence: TGTGCCAGTCAGAGGGAATACGAGCAGTTCTTC. Its translation is CASQREYEQFF.